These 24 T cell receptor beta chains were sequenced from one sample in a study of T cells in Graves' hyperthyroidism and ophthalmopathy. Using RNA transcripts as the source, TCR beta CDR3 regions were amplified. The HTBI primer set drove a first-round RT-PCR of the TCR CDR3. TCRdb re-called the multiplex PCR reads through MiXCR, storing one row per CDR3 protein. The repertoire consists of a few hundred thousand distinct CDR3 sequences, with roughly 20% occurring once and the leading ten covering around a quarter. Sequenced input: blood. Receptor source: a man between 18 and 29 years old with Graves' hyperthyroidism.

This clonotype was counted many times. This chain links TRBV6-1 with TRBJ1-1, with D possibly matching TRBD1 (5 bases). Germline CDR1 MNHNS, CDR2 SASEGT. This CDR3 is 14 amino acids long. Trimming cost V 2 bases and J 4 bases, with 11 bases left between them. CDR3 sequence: CASSEQEGATEAFF. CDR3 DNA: TGTGCCAGCAGTGAACAGGAAGGGGCCACTGAAGCTTTCTTT.

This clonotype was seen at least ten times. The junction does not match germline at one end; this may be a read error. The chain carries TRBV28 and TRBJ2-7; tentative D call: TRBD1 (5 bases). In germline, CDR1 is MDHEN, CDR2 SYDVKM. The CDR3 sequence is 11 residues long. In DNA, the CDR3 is TGTGCCAGCAGTTCTAGGAGCAGGGCTGACTTC. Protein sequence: CASSSRSRADF.

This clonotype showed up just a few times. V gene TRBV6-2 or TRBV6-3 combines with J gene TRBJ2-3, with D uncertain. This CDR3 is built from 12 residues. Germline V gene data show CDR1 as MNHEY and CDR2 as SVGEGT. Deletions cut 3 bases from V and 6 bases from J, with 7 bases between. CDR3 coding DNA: TGTGCCAGCAGTTATGGACGGGATACGCAGTATTTT. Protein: CASSYGRDTQYF.

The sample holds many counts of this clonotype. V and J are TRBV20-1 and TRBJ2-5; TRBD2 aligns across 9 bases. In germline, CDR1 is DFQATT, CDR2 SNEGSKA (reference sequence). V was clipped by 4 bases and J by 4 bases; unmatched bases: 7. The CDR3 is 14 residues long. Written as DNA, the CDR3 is TGCAGTGCTAATAGCGGGGGACTAGGAGAGACCCAGTACTTC. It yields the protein CSANSGGLGETQYF.

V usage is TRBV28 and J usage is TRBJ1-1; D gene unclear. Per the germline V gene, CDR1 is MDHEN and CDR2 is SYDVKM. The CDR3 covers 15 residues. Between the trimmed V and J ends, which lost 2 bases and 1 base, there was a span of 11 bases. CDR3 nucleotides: TGTGCCAGCAGTTTAGGAGATTTATCGAACACTGAAGCTTTCTTT. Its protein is CASSLGDLSNTEAFF.

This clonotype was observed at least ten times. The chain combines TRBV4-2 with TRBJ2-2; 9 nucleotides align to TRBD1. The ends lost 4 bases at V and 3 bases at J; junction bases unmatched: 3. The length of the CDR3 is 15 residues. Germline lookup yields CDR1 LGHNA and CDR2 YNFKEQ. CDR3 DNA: TGTGCCAGCAGCCCCGGGACAGGGCACACCGGGGAGCTGTTTTTT. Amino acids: CASSPGTGHTGELFF.

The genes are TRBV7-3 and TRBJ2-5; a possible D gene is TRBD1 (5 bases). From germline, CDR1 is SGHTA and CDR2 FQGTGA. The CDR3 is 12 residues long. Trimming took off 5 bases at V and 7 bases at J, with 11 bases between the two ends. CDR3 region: CASSPTGGTQYF. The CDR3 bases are TGTGCCAGCAGCCCCACAGGCGGGACCCAGTACTTC.

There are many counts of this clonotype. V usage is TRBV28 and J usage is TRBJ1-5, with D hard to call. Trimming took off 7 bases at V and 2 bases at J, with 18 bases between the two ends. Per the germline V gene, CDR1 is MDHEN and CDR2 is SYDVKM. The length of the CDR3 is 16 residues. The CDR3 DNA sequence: TGTGCCAGCACTTTTCGGGCCCTGGGAGGCAATCAGCCCCAGCATTTT. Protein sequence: CASTFRALGGNQPQHF.

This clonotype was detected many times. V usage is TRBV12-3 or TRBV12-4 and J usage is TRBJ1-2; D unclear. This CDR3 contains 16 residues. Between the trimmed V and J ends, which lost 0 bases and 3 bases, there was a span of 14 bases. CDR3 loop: CASSLAHLVADYGYTF. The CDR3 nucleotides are TGTGCCAGCAGTTTAGCGCATCTAGTGGCTGACTATGGCTACACCTTC.

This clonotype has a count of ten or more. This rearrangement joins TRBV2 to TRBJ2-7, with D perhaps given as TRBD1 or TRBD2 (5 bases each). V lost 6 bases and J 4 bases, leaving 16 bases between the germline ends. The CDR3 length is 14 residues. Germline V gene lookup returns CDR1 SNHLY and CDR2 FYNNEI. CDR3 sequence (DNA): TGTGCCAGCAGCGATGGGACGGTCTGGTACGAGCAGTACTTC. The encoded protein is CASSDGTVWYEQYF.

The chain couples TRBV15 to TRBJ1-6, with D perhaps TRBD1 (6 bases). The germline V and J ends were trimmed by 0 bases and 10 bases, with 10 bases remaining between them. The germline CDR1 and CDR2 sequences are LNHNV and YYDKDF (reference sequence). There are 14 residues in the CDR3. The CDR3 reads CATSRDRQGSPLHF. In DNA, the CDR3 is TGTGCCACCAGCAGAGATCGTCAGGGGTCACCCCTCCACTTT.

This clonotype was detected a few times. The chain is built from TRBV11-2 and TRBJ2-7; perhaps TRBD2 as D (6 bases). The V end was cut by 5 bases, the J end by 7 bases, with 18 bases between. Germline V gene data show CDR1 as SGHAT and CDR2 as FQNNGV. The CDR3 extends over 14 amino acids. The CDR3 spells CASSLRTPRGEQYF. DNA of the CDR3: TGTGCCAGCAGCCTCAGGACGCCCCGGGGGGAGCAGTACTTC. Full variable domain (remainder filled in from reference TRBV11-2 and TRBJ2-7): EAGVAQSPRYKIIEKRQSVAFWCNPISGHATLYWYQQILGQGPKLLIQFQNNGVVDDSQLPKDRFSAERLKGVDSTLKIQPAKLEDSAVYLCASSLRTPRGEQYFGPGTRLTVT.

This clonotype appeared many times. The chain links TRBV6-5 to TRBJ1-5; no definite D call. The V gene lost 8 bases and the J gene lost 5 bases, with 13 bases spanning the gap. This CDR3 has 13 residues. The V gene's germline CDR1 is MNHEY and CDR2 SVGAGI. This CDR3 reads CASCQWADQPQHF. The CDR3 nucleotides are TGTGCCAGCTGCCAATGGGCGGATCAGCCCCAGCATTTT.

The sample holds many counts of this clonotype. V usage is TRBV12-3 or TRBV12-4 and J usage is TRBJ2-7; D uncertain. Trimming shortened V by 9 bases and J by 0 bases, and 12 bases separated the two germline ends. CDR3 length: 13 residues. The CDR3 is CASPVEISYEQYF. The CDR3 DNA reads TGTGCCAGTCCGGTGGAGATCTCCTACGAGCAGTACTTC.

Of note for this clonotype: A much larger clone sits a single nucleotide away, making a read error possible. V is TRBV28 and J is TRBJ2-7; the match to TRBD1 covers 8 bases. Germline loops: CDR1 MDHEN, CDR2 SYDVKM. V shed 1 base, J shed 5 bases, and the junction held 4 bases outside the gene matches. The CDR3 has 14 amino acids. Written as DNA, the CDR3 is TGTGCCAGCAGTTTATTGGACAGGGTCAACGAGCAGTACGTC. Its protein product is CASSLLDRVNEQYV.

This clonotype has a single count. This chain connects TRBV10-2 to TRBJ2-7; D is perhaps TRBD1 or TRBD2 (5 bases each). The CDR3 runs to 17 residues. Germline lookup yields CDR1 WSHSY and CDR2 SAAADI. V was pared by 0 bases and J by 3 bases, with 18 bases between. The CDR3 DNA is TGCGCCAGCAGTGAGTCGAGGCTAACGGGACGCAACTACGAGCAGTACTTC. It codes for CASSESRLTGRNYEQYF.

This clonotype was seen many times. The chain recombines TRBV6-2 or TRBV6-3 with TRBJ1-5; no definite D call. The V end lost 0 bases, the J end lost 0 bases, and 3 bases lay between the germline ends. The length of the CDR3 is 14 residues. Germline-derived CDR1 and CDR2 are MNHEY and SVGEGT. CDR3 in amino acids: CASSYSHSNQPQHF. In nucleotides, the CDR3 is TGTGCCAGCAGTTACTCGCATAGCAATCAGCCCCAGCATTTT.

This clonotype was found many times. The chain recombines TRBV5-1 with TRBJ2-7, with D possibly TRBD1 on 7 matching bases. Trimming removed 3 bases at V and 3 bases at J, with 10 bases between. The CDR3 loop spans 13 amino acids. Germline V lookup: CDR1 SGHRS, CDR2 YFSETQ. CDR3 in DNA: TGCGCCAGCAGCTGGAGGGACAGCTACGAGCAGTACTTC. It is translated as CASSWRDSYEQYF.

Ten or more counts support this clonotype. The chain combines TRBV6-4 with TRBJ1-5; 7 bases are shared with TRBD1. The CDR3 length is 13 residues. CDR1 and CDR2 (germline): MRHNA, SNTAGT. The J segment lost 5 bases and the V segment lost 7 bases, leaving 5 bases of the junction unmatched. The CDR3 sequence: CASTFDRDQPQHF. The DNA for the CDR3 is TGTGCCAGCACCTTCGACAGGGATCAGCCCCAGCATTTT.

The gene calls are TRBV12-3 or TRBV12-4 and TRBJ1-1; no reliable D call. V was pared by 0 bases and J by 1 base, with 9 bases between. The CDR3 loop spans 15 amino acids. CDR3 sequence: CASSLASVPNTEAFF. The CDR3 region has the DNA TGTGCCAGCAGTTTAGCGTCGGTTCCGAACACTGAAGCTTTCTTT.

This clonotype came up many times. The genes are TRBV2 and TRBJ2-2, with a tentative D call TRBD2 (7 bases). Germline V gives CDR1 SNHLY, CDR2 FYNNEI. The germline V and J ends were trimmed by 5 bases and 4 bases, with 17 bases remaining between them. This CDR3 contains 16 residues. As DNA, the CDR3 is TGTGCCAGCAGTAGATACAGCGGGACAAGCACCGGGGAGCTGTTTTTT. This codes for CASSRYSGTSTGELFF.

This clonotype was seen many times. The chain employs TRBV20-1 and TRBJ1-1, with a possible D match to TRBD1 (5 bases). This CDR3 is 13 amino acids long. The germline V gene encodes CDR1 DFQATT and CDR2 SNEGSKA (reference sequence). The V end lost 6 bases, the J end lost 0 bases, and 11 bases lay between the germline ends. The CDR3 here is CSAPRDVNTEAFF. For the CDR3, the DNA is TGCAGTGCCCCTCGGGACGTGAACACTGAAGCTTTCTTT.

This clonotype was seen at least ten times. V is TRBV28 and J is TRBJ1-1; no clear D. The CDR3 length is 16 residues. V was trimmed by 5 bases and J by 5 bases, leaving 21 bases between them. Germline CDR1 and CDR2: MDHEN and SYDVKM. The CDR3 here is CASSKWSRTGRTEAFF. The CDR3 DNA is TGTGCCAGCAGTAAATGGTCTCGGACCGGGAGGACTGAAGCTTTCTTT.

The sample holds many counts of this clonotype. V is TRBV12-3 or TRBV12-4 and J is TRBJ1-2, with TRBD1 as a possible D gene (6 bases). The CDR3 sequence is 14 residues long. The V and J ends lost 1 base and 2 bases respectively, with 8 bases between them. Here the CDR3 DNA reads TGTGCCAGCAGTTTAGGGGGGCGGAACTATGGCTACACCTTC. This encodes CASSLGGRNYGYTF.